The 24 T cell receptor beta chains below come from one sample, sequenced in a study of CD8+CD57+ T cells in acquired aplastic anemia. By flow cytometry, patients selected for sequencing had shown an expansion of CD8+CD57+ cells. Genomic DNA acted as the template from which TCR beta VDJ combination and CDR3 sequence profiling were carried out. TCRdb reanalysed the reads using MiXCR and keeps one entry per CDR3 protein. The data hold about 160,000 distinct CDR3 sequences, with around 48% observed a single time. Input material: sorted CD4+, CD8+, or CD8+CD57+ T cells (not recorded which) from PBMCs. Receptor source: a human donor with aplastic anemia.

The chain couples TRBV7-9 to TRBJ1-1; 9 positions agree with TRBD1. This CDR3 has 14 residues. V lost 5 bases and J lost 1; bases outside the gene matches: 2. Germline CDR1 reads SEHNR; CDR2 reads FQNEAQ (reference sequence). The CDR3 loop is CASSAQGANTEAFF. Here the CDR3 DNA reads TGTGCCAGCAGCGCACAGGGGGCGAACACTGAAGCTTTCTTT.

This clonotype was observed many times. The genes are TRBV13 and TRBJ2-1; possible D gene TRBD2, 6 bases. The CDR3 is 16 residues long. CDR1 and CDR2 from the germline V gene are PRHDT and FYEKMQ (reference sequence). V was trimmed by 1 base and J by 2 bases, leaving 12 bases between them. This CDR3 is CASSLDGLAPYNEQFF. DNA of the CDR3: TGTGCCAGCAGCTTAGATGGGCTAGCGCCCTACAATGAGCAGTTCTTC.

The J gene is TRBJ2-7, the V gene TRBV5-1; 9 bases agree with TRBD1. Germline V lookup: CDR1 SGHRS, CDR2 YFSETQ. V shed 4 bases, J shed 8 bases, and the junction held 10 bases outside the gene matches. The CDR3 contains 14 residues. The CDR3 reads CASSPRDRDKKQYF. CDR3 DNA: TGCGCCAGCAGCCCCCGGGACAGGGATAAGAAGCAGTACTTC.

The chain carries TRBV7-2 and TRBJ2-7, with a possible D match to TRBD1 (6 bases). The germline CDR1 and CDR2 sequences are SGHTA and FQGNSA. This CDR3 has 14 amino acids. V lost 5 bases and J lost 0, with 11 bases in between. The DNA of the CDR3 is TGTGCCAGCAGCAAGGACAGTCGCTCCTACGAGCAGTACTTC. Translating gives CASSKDSRSYEQYF.

The chain has TRBV20-1 and TRBJ2-7; TRBD2 matches at 15 bases. The J segment lost 6 bases and the V segment lost 5 bases, leaving 2 bases of the junction unmatched. There are 13 residues in the CDR3. Germline V gene lookup returns CDR1 DFQATT and CDR2 SNEGSKA (reference sequence). The CDR3 nucleotides read TGCAGTGCTGGGGGACTAGCGGGAGGCGAGCAGTACTTC. Translating gives CSAGGLAGGEQYF.

The V gene is TRBV5-4, the J gene TRBJ2-7; 8 positions agree with TRBD1. Germline trimming cut 1 base from V and 5 bases from J; bases unmatched to any gene: 8. The CDR3 loop spans 15 amino acids. In germline, CDR1 is SGHNT, CDR2 YYREEE (reference sequence). CDR3 in amino acids: CASSLSARGQDEQYF. The CDR3 DNA reads as TGTGCCAGCAGCTTGTCGGCCAGGGGGCAGGACGAGCAGTACTTC.

There are many counts of this clonotype. The rearrangement links TRBV4-2 to TRBJ2-3; perhaps TRBD2 as D (5 bases). Trimming pared 0 bases from V and 4 bases from J, leaving 8 bases between. Per germline, CDR1 LGHNA and CDR2 YNFKEQ. The CDR3 has 14 residues. The CDR3 nucleotides are TGTGCCAGCAGCCAAGACCCTAGCCCAGATACGCAGTATTTT. It yields the protein CASSQDPSPDTQYF.

The table lists this clonotype with many counts. The rearrangement joins TRBV12-3 or TRBV12-4 to TRBJ2-7; D remains unclear. The CDR3 spans 11 residues. V dropped 3 bases and J dropped 7 bases, with 7 bases sitting between them. This CDR3 is CASSFLKEQYF. The CDR3, as DNA: TGTGCCAGCAGTTTTCTGAAGGAGCAGTACTTC.

Of note for this clonotype: With a much larger clone just one base away, this may be a read error. CDR3 in DNA: TGTGCCAGCAGCCAAGACCCTAGCGTGGCCTACGAGCAGTACTTC. Residues: CASSQDPSVAYEQYF. The chain employs TRBV3-1 and TRBJ2-7; D perhaps matches TRBD2 (6 bases). The ends were cut back, 0 bases at V and 2 bases at J, with 11 bases in the middle. The germline CDR1 and CDR2 sequences are LGHDT and YNNKEL (reference sequence). The CDR3 has 15 amino acids.

Only one count was recorded for this clonotype. The junction does not match germline at one end; this may be a read error. The chain recombines TRBV5-1 with TRBJ1-4; 8 bases match TRBD1. CDR3 length: 16 residues. Germline assignment: CDR1 SGHRS and CDR2 YFSETQ. CDR3 nucleotide sequence: TGCGCCAGCAGCTTGGACAGGGGGGCAACTAATGAAAAACTGGTTTTT. Amino acids: CASSLDRGATNEKLVF.

This clonotype was counted between two and nine times. The chain is built from TRBV18 and TRBJ1-3; possible D gene TRBD1, 6 bases. V lost 2 bases and J lost 8, with 13 bases in between. Germline V gene sequence: CDR1 KGHSH, CDR2 LQKENI. The CDR3 loop spans 14 amino acids. CDR3 loop: CASSPGTSWDTIYF. The CDR3 DNA reads as TGTGCCAGCTCACCAGGGACAAGTTGGGACACCATATATTTT.

This clonotype occurred a few times. The chain employs TRBV2 and TRBJ1-2, with D unclear. CDR3 length: 12 amino acids. Germline V gives CDR1 SNHLY, CDR2 FYNNEI. V was clipped by 5 bases and J by 3 bases, with 7 bases between them. The CDR3 reads CASSLEDYGYTF. CDR3 sequence (DNA): TGTGCCAGCAGTCTAGAAGACTATGGCTACACCTTC.

In the case of this clonotype: With a much larger clone just one base away, this may be a read error. The V and J genes are TRBV11-1 and TRBJ2-2, with D tentatively TRBD2 (6 bases). Germline CDR1 SGHAT, CDR2 FQDESV (reference sequence). CDR3 length: 17 amino acids. The CDR3 loop is CASSLDVRRPHTGGLFF. The DNA of the CDR3 is TGTGCCAGCAGCTTAGATGTACGTCGACCTCACACCGGGGGGCTGTTTTTT.

In the case of this clonotype: A read error may be the cause here, since a much bigger clone is one base away. The limits of the CDR3 on the DNA are not certain, so only TCRdb's listed CDR3 is given. The CDR3 protein is CASSFAGGSDEKFF. This rearrangement joins TRBV2 to TRBJ2-1; the D call TRBD2 from the table was never checked on the DNA. CDR1 and CDR2 (germline): SNHLY, FYNNEI. The CDR3 has 14 residues if both end residues are counted.

This clonotype was detected many times. In nucleotides, the CDR3 is TGTGCCAGCAGTTTAGTGCAGGGAAACTATGGCTACACCTTC. Translation gives CASSLVQGNYGYTF. This chain joins TRBV28 and TRBJ1-2, with D tentatively TRBD1 (5 bases). CDR1 and CDR2 (germline): MDHEN, SYDVKM. The CDR3 extends over 14 amino acids. Trimming stripped 2 bases from V and 2 bases from J, with 9 bases between.

This clonotype was observed a single time. This chain links TRBV10-3 with TRBJ1-2; 7 positions agree with TRBD1. CDR3 length equals 16 residues. Trimming cost V 1 base and J 6 bases; bases outside gene matches: 11. Per germline, CDR1 ENHRY and CDR2 SYGVKD. This CDR3 reads CAISEFTGAMADGYTF. As DNA, the CDR3 is TGTGCCATCAGTGAGTTTACAGGGGCTATGGCGGATGGCTACACCTTC.

As for this clonotype: A read error is possible here, since a much larger clone lies one base away. The chain uses TRBV12-3 or TRBV12-4 and TRBJ1-4, with TRBD1 as a possible D gene (6 bases). The CDR3 sequence is 14 residues long. In nucleotides, the CDR3 is TGTGCCTGCAGTTCTCTGAGGGGGTCGGAAAAACTGTTTTTT. Translation gives CACSSLRGSEKLFF.

This clonotype was recorded many times. This CDR3 is CASSQAAGYNEQFF. CDR3 nucleotides: TGTGCCAGCAGCCAAGCCGCGGGATACAATGAGCAGTTCTTC. The chain recombines TRBV14 with TRBJ2-1; D possibly corresponds to TRBD2 (6 bases). CDR3 size: 14 residues. Trimming stripped 1 base from V and 4 bases from J, with 8 bases between. Germline CDR1 SGHDN, CDR2 FVKESK. Based on the CDR3 plus reference TRBV14 and TRBJ2-1, the full variable domain is EAGVTQFPSHSVIEKGQTVTLRCDPISGHDNLYWYRRVMGKEIKFLLHFVKESKQDESGMPNNRFLAERTGGTYSTLKVQPAELEDSGVYFCASSQAAGYNEQFFGPGTRLTVL.

The chain joins TRBV7-2 to TRBJ2-1; no definite D call. The V gene lost 3 bases and the J gene lost 5 bases, with 8 bases spanning the gap. Per the germline V gene, CDR1 is SGHTA and CDR2 is FQGNSA. The CDR3 is 13 residues long. CDR3 in amino acids: CASSFEIHNEQFF. CDR3 nucleotides: TGTGCCAGCAGCTTCGAAATACACAATGAGCAGTTCTTC.

This chain connects TRBV5-1 to TRBJ2-2; 15 bases line up with TRBD2. The germline gives CDR1 SGHRS, CDR2 YFSETQ. J lost 1 base, V lost 4 bases, and 5 bases had no gene match. The CDR3 totals 18 residues. CDR3 residues: CASSRGLAGGLNTGELFF. The CDR3 DNA is TGCGCCAGCAGCCGGGGACTAGCGGGAGGATTGAACACCGGGGAGCTGTTTTTT.

The J gene is TRBJ2-5, the V gene TRBV24-1, with TRBD1 identical over 11 bases. Germline CDR1 is KGHDR and CDR2 is SFDVKD. V shed 12 bases and J 5 bases; nucleotides not matched to a gene: 4. The CDR3 spans 12 residues. This CDR3 is CALGQGEETQYF. The CDR3 region has the DNA TGTGCCCTGGGACAGGGGGAGGAGACCCAGTACTTC.

For this clonotype: Being one base from a much bigger clone, this may be a read error. This chain uses TRBV5-1 with TRBJ2-3, with 7 positions matching TRBD2. CDR1 and CDR2 (germline): SGHRS, YFSETQ. The CDR3 totals 14 residues. The CDR3 DNA reads TGCACCAGCAGCTTAGGGAGGGACACAGATACGCAGTATTTT. Protein product: CTSSLGRDTDTQYF.

In its sample, this clonotype was seen once. CDR3 nucleotide sequence: TGTGCCAGCAGCTACCGGGCCAGCTCCTACAATGAGCAGTTCTTC. This gives the protein CASSYRASSYNEQFF. J is TRBJ2-1 and V is TRBV9; D gene ambiguous. CDR1 and CDR2 from the germline V gene are SGDLS and YYNGEE. The V end was cut by 4 bases, the J end by 0 bases, with 11 bases between. CDR3 length equals 15 residues.

This clonotype was found a few times. V and J are TRBV7-9 and TRBJ1-6; weak D call: TRBD1 (6 bases). V was trimmed by 1 base and J by 10 bases, leaving 11 bases between them. Per germline, CDR1 SEHNR and CDR2 FQNEAQ (reference sequence). This CDR3 has 14 amino acids. DNA for the CDR3: TGTGCCAGCAGCTTAGGCACAGGGTCCTCACCCCTCCACTTT. The encoded protein is CASSLGTGSSPLHF.